This T cell receptor beta chain was captured by sequencing in a study of T cells in Graves' hyperthyroidism and ophthalmopathy (dated by TCRdb to between 2018 and 2021). Regarding the complete study: Peripheral blood samples were taken at the time of initial diagnosis, prior to any treatment. After blood sampling, hyperthyroidism patients were treated with methimazole at a starting dose of 30 mg daily, and ophthalmopathy patients were treated with high-dose intravenous methylprednisolone. The paper describes TCR Vbeta CDR3 sequencing of about 140 peripheral blood samples, made up of approximately 40 ophthalmopathy patients, roughly 72 hyperthyroidism patients and 17 progressor patients. The study also compared thyroid tissue and blood T-cell repertoires from five or six Graves' hyperthyroidism patients. The 100 or so discovery patients were randomly split 7:3 into training and test sets. To identify distinguishing TCR V-J signatures, a discovery cohort of around 100 patients was used, comprising approximately 40 with Graves' ophthalmopathy and around 57 with stable Graves' hyperthyroidism. Whether ophthalmopathy could be predicted prospectively was tested in an independent validation cohort made up of approximately 19 hyperthyroidism patients plus 17 patients who later progressed to ophthalmopathy.

CDR1 and CDR2 are read off the germline V gene as SGHTA and FQGNSA. CDR3 length: 16 amino acids, cysteine to phenylalanine. The retained sequence is limited to the CDR3, 48 bases, with the frame set at the first base. V lost 5 bases and J lost 4 bases; the stretch between them is 20 bases long. This clonotype was counted at least ten times. The antigen it binds to is not known. No base quality information exists; no much larger clone differs at one position. The TCR beta CDR3 regions were amplified from RNA transcripts. The TCR CDR3 was subjected to a first round of RT-PCR using the HTBI primer set and the Qiagen OneStep RT-PCR kit. A second multiplex PCR round built the libraries, followed by size selection and purification. Paired-end sequencing of the libraries was performed with 100 bp reads on an Illumina HiSeq2000. Concerning the study's data processing: SOAPnuke was used to process the raw data, throwing out any read that contained adapters or uncalled bases, had a mean Phred below 15, or lacked an exact constant-primer or identifier match. High-quality paired reads were merged using COPE v1.2.5, and each unique nucleotide sequence was defined as a clonotype. MiTCR v1.1 was used to align the clonotypes against IMGT TRBV, TRBD and TRBJ reference segments. The analysis was restricted to V-J combinations with a frequency above 0.0001, which together covered roughly 99% of the repertoires. The TCS score was defined as F50 (clonal expansion) divided by E x V (chaos), with BLOSUM62-based TCRdist calculated between CDR3 peptides within each V-J. Welch's t-statistics and random forest reduced around 510 V-J features to about 13, which were used in a naive Bayes classifier (R e1071). Using fastp at Q25 and MiXCR, TCRdb reprocessed the public reads and kept productive beta chains. Here each entry gathers all rows of one CDR3 protein and keeps the most common genes and DNA. Clone size and V and J calls follow TCRdb, not the original study. In all, the sample holds about 640,000 distinct CDR3 sequences, and around 20% of those were seen once. The ten largest clones represent 34% of the sample.

On the study overall, not on this receptor specifically: Most expanded thyroid clonotypes (frequency above 0.001) were also detected in blood, a finding suggesting that blood repertoires may reflect thyroid immune responses. A model built on a 13 V-J signature distinguished ophthalmopathy from stable hyperthyroidism, reaching 87.88% sensitivity and about 81% specificity in cross-validation and 80%/75% in testing. Sample size was not statistically predetermined, and blinding of investigators to group allocation was not performed. In validation, the model predicted progression to ophthalmopathy a median of roughly 6.5 months before onset, with about 71% sensitivity and almost 75% specificity.

Ophthalmopathy patients had moderately to severely active disease, with a Clinical Activity Score of 3 or more, a NOSPECS grade of 4 or more, and a disease duration of less than 3 months. Patients with uncontrolled infections, other autoimmune diseases, pregnancy or lactation were excluded. Diagnoses were based on clinical symptoms, serum thyroxine and TRAb, thyroid ultrasound and orbital computed tomography. PBMCs were isolated from around 10 ml of fresh peripheral blood by Ficoll-Paque density gradient centrifugation. Trizol reagent was used to extract total RNA, and RNA quality was then checked on an Agilent 2100 Bioanalyzer.

The source is a man aged 25-40 years with Graves' ophthalmopathy. The chain was built from TRBV7-2 and TRBJ1-2; no D segment can be confidently identified. The sequencing sample was made of blood. The nucleotides are TGTGCCAGCAGCCCTGAGGGTATGAGAGTTGGCTATGGCTACACCTTC. It encodes CASSPEGMRVGYGYTF. Reference TRBV7-2 and TRBJ1-2 proteins supply the regions before and after the CDR3; the full variable domain is: GAGVSQSPSNKVTEKGKDVELRCDPISGHTALYWYRQSLGQGLEFLIYFQGNSAPDKSGLPSDRFSAERTGGSVSTLTIQRTQQEDSAVYLCASSPEGMRVGYGYTFGSGTRLTVV.